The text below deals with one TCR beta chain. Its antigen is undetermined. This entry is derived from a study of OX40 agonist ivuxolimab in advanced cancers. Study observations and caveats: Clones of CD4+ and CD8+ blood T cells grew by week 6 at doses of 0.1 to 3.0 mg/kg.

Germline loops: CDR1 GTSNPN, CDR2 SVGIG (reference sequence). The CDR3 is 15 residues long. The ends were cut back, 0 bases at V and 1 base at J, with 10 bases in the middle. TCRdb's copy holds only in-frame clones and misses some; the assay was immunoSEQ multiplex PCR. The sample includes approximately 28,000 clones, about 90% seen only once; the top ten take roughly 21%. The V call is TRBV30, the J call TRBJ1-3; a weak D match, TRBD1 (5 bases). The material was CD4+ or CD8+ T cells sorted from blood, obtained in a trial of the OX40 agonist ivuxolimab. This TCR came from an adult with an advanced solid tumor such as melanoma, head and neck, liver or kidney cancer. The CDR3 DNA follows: TGTGCCTGGAGTGTTGGGGCAGGGTCTGGAAACACCATATATTTT. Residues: CAWSVGAGSGNTIYF. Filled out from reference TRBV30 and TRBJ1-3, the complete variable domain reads SQTIHQWPATLVQPVGSPLSLECTVEGTSNPNLYWYRQAAGRGLQLLFYSVGIGQISSEVPQNLSASRPQDRQFILSSKKLLLSDSGFYLCAWSVGAGSGNTIYFGEGSWLTVV.